These 18 T cell receptor beta chains were all obtained from the same sample, sequenced in a study of graft-versus-host responses after intestinal transplantation (dated by TCRdb to the early 2020s). Libraries were made using the immunoSEQ multiplex PCR assay. The clones in this table, taken by TCRdb from immuneACCESS, are in-frame only. Not every clone is retained; where verified, under half of the shortfall comes from an unresolved V gene, and the cause of the rest is unknown. This sample comprises 100,000 to 110,000 clones, over 75% of them detected only once. The ten top clones hold around 0.95% of the sample. Antigen specificity for these receptors is unknown. The time point label, read with the paper, signifies: cells obtained before transplantation from donor or recipient. Source: unstimulated CD4+ T cells sorted from spleen or lymph node cells, taken before transplant. The receptors originated from a human donor who was the organ donor for an intestinal transplant.

The J gene is TRBJ2-1, the V gene TRBV25-1; 7 bases are shared with TRBD1. The CDR3 runs to 15 residues. V lost 2 bases to trimming and J lost 8 bases; unmatched junction nucleotides: 9. Per germline, CDR1 MGHDK and CDR2 SYGVNS. The CDR3 region has the DNA TGTGCCAGCAGTGAACGACAGGGCCCCGTCGATGAGCAGTTCTTC. Protein product: CASSERQGPVDEQFF.

This chain joins TRBV11-3 and TRBJ2-3; the D gene is possibly TRBD1 (6 bases). In germline, CDR1 is SGHNT, CDR2 YENEEA. The CDR3 has 14 residues. Trimming stripped 4 bases from V and 1 base from J, with 9 bases between. In DNA form, the CDR3 reads TGTGCCAGCAGCTCCCGGACAGGCACAGATACGCAGTATTTT. Amino acid sequence: CASSSRTGTDTQYF.

V and J are TRBV2 and TRBJ1-2; no definite D call. The CDR3 has 11 residues. Between the trimmed V and J ends, which lost 6 bases and 5 bases, there was a span of 7 bases. Germline CDR1 and CDR2: SNHLY and FYNNEI. The CDR3 reads CASRLYYGYTF. The CDR3 nucleotides are TGTGCCAGCAGGCTTTATTATGGCTACACCTTC. Variable domain in full (rest from reference TRBV2 and TRBJ1-2): EPEVTQTPSHQVTQMGQEVILRCVPISNHLYFYWYRQILGQKVEFLVSFYNNEISEKSEIFDDQFSVERPDGSNFTLKIRSTKLEDSAMYFCASRLYYGYTFGSGTRLTVV.

V and J are TRBV2 and TRBJ1-2; maybe TRBD1 (5 bases). Germline CDR1 reads SNHLY; CDR2 reads FYNNEI. This CDR3 has 12 residues. V dropped 4 bases and J dropped 4 bases, with 7 bases sitting between them. CDR3 sequence (DNA): TGTGCCAGCAGTGGTAGGGGCTATGGCTACACCTTC. Its protein product is CASSGRGYGYTF.

V is TRBV28 and J is TRBJ2-7; 11 positions agree with TRBD2. J lost 2 bases, V lost 4 bases, and 10 bases had no gene match. In germline, CDR1 is MDHEN, CDR2 SYDVKM. The CDR3 spans 17 residues. The CDR3: CASSSSPLAGVPYEQYF. In DNA form, the CDR3 reads TGTGCCAGCAGTTCCTCCCCACTAGCGGGGGTACCCTACGAGCAGTACTTC.

The chain recombines TRBV5-1 with TRBJ1-1, with D uncertain. Trimming took off 4 bases at V and 1 base at J, with 11 bases between the two ends. This CDR3 contains 14 residues. Germline CDR1 is SGHRS and CDR2 is YFSETQ. The DNA of the CDR3 is TGCGCCAGCAGCGTGTGGACGGAGAACACTGAAGCTTTCTTT. This sequence encodes CASSVWTENTEAFF.

The V gene is TRBV4-2, the J gene TRBJ2-1; TRBD2 agrees at 8 bases. The V segment lost 0 bases and the J segment 15 bases; nucleotides outside the gene matches: 19. CDR3 length equals 17 residues. Looked up from germline, CDR1 is LGHNA and CDR2 is YNFKEQ. In DNA, the CDR3 is TGTGCCAGCAGCCAAGACATTTTCGGAGAGTTCGGGACTAGATTGTTCTTC. Amino acids: CASSQDIFGEFGTRLFF.

This clone occurred a few times. The chain uses TRBV15 and TRBJ2-3; 12 bases align to TRBD2. Germline CDR1 reads LNHNV; CDR2 reads YYDKDF (reference sequence). The CDR3 contains 16 residues. V lost 5 bases and J lost 4; bases outside the gene matches: 7. DNA of the CDR3: TGTGCCACCAGCCAACCGACTAGCGGGGGCGCAGATACGCAGTATTTT. Encoded protein: CATSQPTSGGADTQYF.

The table lists this clone with a few counts. The rearrangement uses TRBV2 and TRBJ2-1; D is perhaps TRBD1 (5 bases). Germline-derived CDR1 and CDR2 are SNHLY and FYNNEI. The CDR3 consists of 11 residues. Trimming stripped 11 bases from V and 4 bases from J, with 9 bases between. CDR3 sequence: CAGAIYNEQFF. The CDR3 DNA sequence: TGTGCCGGGGCCATTTACAATGAGCAGTTCTTC. The full variable domain, rest sourced from reference TRBV2 and TRBJ2-1, is EPEVTQTPSHQVTQMGQEVILRCVPISNHLYFYWYRQILGQKVEFLVSFYNNEISEKSEIFDDQFSVERPDGSNFTLKIRSTKLEDSAMYFCAGAIYNEQFFGPGTRLTVL.

This clone has a handful of counts. V gene TRBV28 combines with J gene TRBJ2-1; 7 nucleotides agree with TRBD1. The CDR3 is made up of 18 amino acids. Per the germline V gene, CDR1 is MDHEN and CDR2 is SYDVKM. Losses at the gene ends were 2 bases for V and 0 bases for J; bases not matched to a gene: 10. The CDR3 reads CASSLEPDRAFSYNEQFF. The CDR3 DNA is TGTGCCAGCAGTTTAGAACCCGACAGGGCCTTCTCCTACAATGAGCAGTTCTTC.

This clone was detected once. The chain uses TRBV11-2 and TRBJ1-2; D is possibly TRBD1 (5 bases). The V gene's germline CDR1 is SGHAT and CDR2 FQNNGV. The CDR3 length is 13 residues. Trimming removed 4 bases from V and 6 bases from J, with 12 bases in between. This chain's CDR3 is CASSSAGLHGYTF. CDR3 nucleotides: TGTGCCAGCAGCTCCGCAGGGTTGCATGGCTACACCTTC.

The J gene is TRBJ1-5, the V gene TRBV4-1; D gene ambiguous. CDR1 MGHRA and CDR2 YSYEKL come from the germline V gene. There are 17 residues in the CDR3. Trimming took off 3 bases at V and 4 bases at J, with 19 bases between the two ends. CDR3 sequence reads: CASSHGPRPGGNQPQHF. The CDR3 bases are TGCGCCAGCAGCCACGGACCACGGCCAGGCGGGAATCAGCCCCAGCATTTT.

V usage is TRBV28 and J usage is TRBJ2-1; D ambiguous. The germline gives CDR1 MDHEN, CDR2 SYDVKM. With 3 bases removed from V and 6 bases from J, the gap between germline ends came to 9 bases. CDR3 length: 13 residues. The CDR3 DNA follows: TGTGCCAGCAGTTTGGCAGGTTCCAATGAGCAGTTCTTC. Amino acids: CASSLAGSNEQFF.

This clone is a singleton in its sample. The rearrangement uses TRBV7-9 and TRBJ2-7; D is perhaps TRBD1 (6 bases). Germline CDR1 SEHNR, CDR2 FQNEAQ (reference sequence). This CDR3 is 14 amino acids long. The V gene lost 5 bases and the J gene lost 6 bases, with 17 bases spanning the gap. The CDR3 reads CASSQRNRDVEQYF. In DNA form, the CDR3 reads TGTGCCAGCAGCCAACGGAACAGGGACGTCGAGCAGTACTTC.

The rearrangement uses TRBV5-4 and TRBJ2-3; a possible D gene is TRBD2 (5 bases). CDR1 and CDR2 (germline): SGHNT, YYREEE (reference sequence). This CDR3 spans 16 amino acids. V was pared by 1 base and J by 0 bases, with 12 bases between. The CDR3 bases are TGTGCCAGCAGCTTGTGGAGGATAGCTAGCACAGATACGCAGTATTTT. Translating gives CASSLWRIASTDTQYF.

The chain recombines TRBV2 with TRBJ2-7; D call uncertain. V shed 6 bases and J shed 7 bases, with 13 bases lying between them. The CDR3 has 12 amino acids. The germline V gene encodes CDR1 SNHLY and CDR2 FYNNEI. CDR3: CASRGMAQEQYF. CDR3 coding DNA: TGTGCCAGCAGGGGGATGGCTCAAGAGCAGTACTTC.

The CDR3 DNA reads TGTGCCTGGAGTGTACAAGGAGCCAATTCACCCCTCCACTTT. Translated, it gives CAWSVQGANSPLHF. This chain links TRBV30 with TRBJ1-6, with D unclear. Trimming cost V 0 bases and J 7 bases, with 10 bases left between them. Germline-derived CDR1 and CDR2 are GTSNPN and SVGIG (reference sequence). The CDR3 totals 14 residues.

The chain links TRBV29-1 to TRBJ1-1, with D unresolved. Trimming stripped 5 bases from V and 4 bases from J, with 14 bases between. The CDR3 has 13 residues. Germline values: CDR1 SQVTM, CDR2 ANQGSEA. The CDR3 DNA is TGCAGCGTTCCTGGGCGTCTGGGCACTGAAGCTTTCTTT. The encoded protein is CSVPGRLGTEAFF. The full variable domain, with the rest looked up from reference TRBV29-1 and TRBJ1-1, is SAVISQKPSRDICQRGTSLTIQCQVDSQVTMMFWYRQQPGQSLTLIATANQGSEATYESGFVIDKFPISRPNLTFSTLTVSNMSPEDSSIYLCSVPGRLGTEAFFGQGTRLTVV.